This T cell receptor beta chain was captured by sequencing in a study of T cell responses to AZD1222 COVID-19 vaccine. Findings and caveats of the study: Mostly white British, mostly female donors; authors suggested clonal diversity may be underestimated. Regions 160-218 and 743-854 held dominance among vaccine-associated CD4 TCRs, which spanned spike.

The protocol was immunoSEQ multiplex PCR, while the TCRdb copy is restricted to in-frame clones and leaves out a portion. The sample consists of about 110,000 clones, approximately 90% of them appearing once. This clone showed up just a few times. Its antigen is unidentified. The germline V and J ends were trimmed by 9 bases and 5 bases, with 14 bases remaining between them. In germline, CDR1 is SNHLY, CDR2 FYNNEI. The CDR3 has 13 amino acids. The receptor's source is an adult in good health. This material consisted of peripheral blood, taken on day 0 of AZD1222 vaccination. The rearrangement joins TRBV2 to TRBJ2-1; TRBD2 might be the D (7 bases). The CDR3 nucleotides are TGTGCCAGTCAGAGGGGGGGGAACAATGAGCAGTTCTTC. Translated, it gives CASQRGGNNEQFF. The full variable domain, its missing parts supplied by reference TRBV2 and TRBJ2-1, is EPEVTQTPSHQVTQMGQEVILRCVPISNHLYFYWYRQILGQKVEFLVSFYNNEISEKSEIFDDQFSVERPDGSNFTLKIRSTKLEDSAMYFCASQRGGNNEQFFGPGTRLTVL.